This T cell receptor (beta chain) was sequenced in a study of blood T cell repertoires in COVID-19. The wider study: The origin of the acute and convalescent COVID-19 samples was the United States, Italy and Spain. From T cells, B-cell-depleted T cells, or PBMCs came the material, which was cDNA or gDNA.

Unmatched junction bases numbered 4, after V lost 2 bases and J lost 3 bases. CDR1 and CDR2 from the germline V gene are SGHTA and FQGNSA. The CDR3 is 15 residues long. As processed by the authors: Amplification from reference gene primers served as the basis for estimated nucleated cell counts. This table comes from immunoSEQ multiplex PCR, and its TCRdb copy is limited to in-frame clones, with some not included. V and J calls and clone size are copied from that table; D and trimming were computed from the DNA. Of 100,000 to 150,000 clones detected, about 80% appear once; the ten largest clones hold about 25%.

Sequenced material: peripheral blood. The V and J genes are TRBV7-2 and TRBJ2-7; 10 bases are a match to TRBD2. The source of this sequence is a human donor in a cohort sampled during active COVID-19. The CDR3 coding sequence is TGTGCCAGCAGCTTATATGCTAGCGGGAGCTACGAGCAGTACTTC. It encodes CASSLYASGSYEQYF.